The 16 T cell receptor beta chains listed next were all sequenced from one sample in a study of T cell clonality in common variable immunodeficiency. The method was immunoSEQ multiplex PCR; TCRdb's version includes in-frame clones alone and lacks a portion of them. Altogether fewer than 70,000 clones were found in the sample, and no singletons occur. The sequencing sample was made of peripheral blood mononuclear cells. These receptors originate from a person aged 18 to 70 in good health.

This clone occurred many times. The junction shows a germline mismatch at one end, possibly a read error. The read terminates 3 residues ahead of where the CDR3 ends, so the germline J gene completes it. The gene calls are TRBV4-2 and TRBJ2-1, with 8 bases lining up with TRBD1. The CDR3 runs to 15 residues. Germline CDR1 is LGHNA and CDR2 is YNFKEQ. CDR3 DNA, as far as it was read: TGCGCCAGCAGCCAGGGACAGGAGATCTACAATGAG. Protein: CASSQGQEIYNE. The full CDR3 is CASSQGQEIYNEQFF.

A few counts support this clone. The missing CDR3 end, 3 residues past where the read stops, is filled in from the germline J gene. The rearrangement links TRBV11-3 to TRBJ1-2; D is ambiguous. This CDR3 has 12 residues. The germline V gene encodes CDR1 SGHNT and CDR2 YENEEA. With 4 bases removed from V and 1 base from J, the gap between germline ends came to 4 bases. The covered CDR3 bases are TGTGCCAGCAGCTACGGTAACTATGGC. Translation: CASSYGNYG. The whole CDR3 is CASSYGNYGYTF.

This clone has at least ten counts. The read terminates 3 residues before the CDR3 end, so the remaining end is supplied by the germline J gene. The chain employs TRBV5-4 and TRBJ1-2; weak D call: TRBD1 (5 bases). The CDR3 sequence is 13 residues long. Germline V CDR1 and CDR2: SGHNT, YYREEE (reference sequence). V lost 1 base to trimming and J lost 4 bases, with 8 bases between them. The DNA read from the CDR3 is TGTGCCAGCAGCTTGACAGGTTCCTATGGC. Its protein product is CASSLTGSYG. The full-length CDR3 reads as CASSLTGSYGYTF.

For this clone: Read data end 3 residues before the CDR3 end; the end is taken from the germline J gene. The chain joins TRBV18 to TRBJ1-1; TRBD1 might be the D (6 bases). In germline, CDR1 is KGHSH, CDR2 LQKENI. The CDR3 runs to 15 residues. V was cut by 5 bases and J by 2 bases, with 15 bases left in between. The CDR3 bases that were read are TGTGCCAGCTCAATCCGGGACAAAGGAAACACTGAA. Its protein product is CASSIRDKGNTE. Given in full, the CDR3 is CASSIRDKGNTEAFF.

This clone was found many times. The read comes to an end 3 residues before the CDR3 does, leaving the germline J gene to fill in the end. This chain links TRBV10-3 with TRBJ1-2; D gene ambiguous. Trimming took off 5 bases at V and 2 bases at J, with 6 bases between the two ends. This CDR3 is built from 12 residues. Germline values: CDR1 ENHRY, CDR2 SYGVKD. The part of the CDR3 DNA that was read is TGTGCCATCAGTCCAGAAAACTATGGC. Amino acid sequence: CAISPENYG. The complete CDR3 protein is CAISPENYGYTF.

This clone was detected many times. The read ends 3 residues shy of where the CDR3 ends; the end is completed using the germline J gene. The chain carries TRBV29-1 and TRBJ2-2; TRBD2 is a possible D gene (6 bases). Germline loops: CDR1 SQVTM, CDR2 ANQGSEA. V was shortened by 1 base and J by 4 bases, with 13 bases between the two germline ends. This CDR3 has 15 residues. The chain's CDR3 is CSVEAEEGPTGELFF. CDR3 bases read: TGCAGCGTTGAAGCCGAGGAGGGTCCCACCGGGGAG.

This clone was found many times. The covered CDR3 bases are TGCAGTGCTGTAGCGGGAGGGAGCACAGATACG. This codes for CSAVAGGSTDT. The entire CDR3 protein is CSAVAGGSTDTQYF. The V gene is TRBV20-1, the J gene TRBJ2-3; 11 positions agree with TRBD2. The missing CDR3 end, 3 residues past where the read stops, is filled in from the germline J gene. The CDR3 has 14 residues. The junction had 1 base not matched to a gene; V was cut back by 5 bases and J by 0 bases. The germline V gene has CDR1 DFQATT and CDR2 SNEGSKA (reference sequence).

This clone was counted ten times or more. The CDR3 end falls 3 residues outside the read, so it is completed with the germline J gene. The J gene is TRBJ1-4, the V gene TRBV5-1, with a tentative D call TRBD1 (6 bases). Germline V gives CDR1 SGHRS, CDR2 YFSETQ. The CDR3 consists of 15 residues. V lost 4 bases and J 7 bases, leaving 17 bases between the germline ends. CDR3 sequence: CASSPPGGPGEKLFF. The CDR3 bases that were read are TGCGCCAGCAGCCCCCCCGGGGGGCCGGGTGAAAAA.

This clone was picked up many times. Incomplete CDR3 DNA: TGTGCCTGGAGTGAAGGCCTCGCGAACACCGGGGAG. Amino acid sequence: CAWSEGLANTGE. Given in full, the CDR3 is CAWSEGLANTGELFF. The chain uses TRBV30 and TRBJ2-2; D unresolved. The sequence runs out 3 residues before the end of the CDR3; the remainder is reconstructed from the germline J gene. Germline-derived CDR1 and CDR2 are GTSNPN and SVGIG (reference sequence). Deletions cut 1 base from V and 0 bases from J, with 9 bases between. This CDR3 spans 15 amino acids.

This clone was seen many times. The read terminates 3 residues ahead of where the CDR3 ends, so the germline J gene completes it. The rearrangement uses TRBV19 and TRBJ2-5, with 8 bases matching TRBD2. CDR3 size: 16 residues. V trimming: 3 bases; J trimming: 2 bases; junction bases outside the gene matches: 8. Germline values: CDR1 LNHDA, CDR2 SQIVND (reference sequence). This CDR3 is CASSIGVAGIQETQYF. The sequenced CDR3 bases are TGTGCCAGTAGTATCGGGGTAGCGGGGATACAAGAGACC.

This clone was seen many times. Read data end 3 residues before the CDR3 end; the end is taken from the germline J gene. The chain is built from TRBV20-1 and TRBJ1-2; D not certain. The CDR3 contains 14 residues. Trimming left V 0 bases short and J 4 bases short, with 12 bases between. Germline CDR1 DFQATT, CDR2 SNEGSKA (reference sequence). CDR3 DNA (partial): TGCAGTGCTAGAGAACCCGACACCCTCTATGGC. Protein product: CSAREPDTLYG. The complete CDR3 protein is CSAREPDTLYGYTF.

This clone was observed many times. The CDR3 here is CSATAREQYF. The covered CDR3 bases are TGCAGTGCAACTGCTCGCGAG. The rearrangement joins TRBV20-1 to TRBJ2-7; no reliable D call. With the read ending 3 residues before the CDR3 end, the germline J gene is used to fill in that end. Between the trimmed V and J ends, which lost 6 bases and 6 bases, there was a span of 9 bases. The CDR3 runs 10 residues. From germline, CDR1 is DFQATT and CDR2 SNEGSKA (reference sequence).

This clone was seen many times. The read ends 3 residues shy of where the CDR3 ends; the end is completed using the germline J gene. The chain joins TRBV20-1 to TRBJ1-2; 7 nucleotides agree with TRBD1. CDR3 size: 14 residues. V was clipped by 2 bases and J by 3 bases; unmatched bases: 6. Germline lookup yields CDR1 DFQATT and CDR2 SNEGSKA (reference sequence). CDR3: CSARPITGDYGYTF. Incomplete CDR3 DNA: TGCAGTGCTAGACCAATCACAGGGGACTATGGC.

In this sample, this clone turned up many times. The sequenced fragment ends 3 residues before the CDR3 boundary, so the rest is inferred from the germline J gene. V usage is TRBV5-4 and J usage is TRBJ1-2; D may be TRBD1 (6 bases). Per the germline V gene, CDR1 is SGHNT and CDR2 is YYREEE (reference sequence). The V end lost 4 bases, the J end lost 2 bases, and 15 bases lay between the germline ends. The CDR3 length is 15 residues. Here the CDR3 reads CASSLTTGVNYGYTF. The DNA read from the CDR3 is TGTGCCAGCAGCCTTACGACAGGAGTCAACTATGGC.

This clone was picked up many times. Read sequence stops 3 residues before the CDR3 end, and the germline J gene provides the missing end. The chain links TRBV30 to TRBJ2-1; the match to TRBD2 covers 10 bases. Trimming cost V 4 bases and J 8 bases; bases outside gene matches: 5. Germline V gene sequence: CDR1 GTSNPN, CDR2 SVGIG (reference sequence). This CDR3 is built from 13 residues. The sequenced part of the CDR3 DNA is TGTGCCTGGACTAGCGGGAGCGGGGATGAG. Translation: CAWTSGSGDE. The full CDR3 is CAWTSGSGDEQFF.

This clone was counted at least ten times. The CDR3 end lies 3 residues beyond the end of the read and is filled in from the germline J gene. V gene TRBV19 combines with J gene TRBJ1-4, with TRBD1 matching over 8 bases. The V gene end was trimmed by 7 bases and the J gene end by 10 bases; junction bases not matched to a gene: 8. The CDR3 spans 13 residues. Looked up from germline, CDR1 is LNHDA and CDR2 is SQIVND (reference sequence). The DNA read from the CDR3 is TGTGCCAGTAATCCGACAGGGGAAGGAAAA. It yields the protein CASNPTGEGK. The whole CDR3 protein is CASNPTGEGKLFF.